This T cell receptor beta chain emerged from a study of cytomegalovirus exposure and HLA in healthy donors. For the study at large: One earlier analysis, a look at roughly 170 million T cells, found some 100 million unique TCR beta sequences. General study findings and limits: Available immune exposure information covered CMV serostatus only. A prior analysis recorded that most TCR beta V segments were productive about 87% or about 30% of the time.

The PCR ran on 60 Vbeta and 13 Jbeta primers. Clones were read by immunoSEQ multiplex PCR, and TCRdb kept only the in-frame ones, dropping some. The table has roughly 120,000 clones, under 85% seen once. Looked up from germline, CDR1 is LNHDA and CDR2 is SQIVND (reference sequence). CDR3 size: 12 residues. Trimming took off 9 bases at V and 4 bases at J, with 10 bases between the two ends. This clone turned up a few times. Antigen: not known. The J gene is TRBJ2-1, the V gene TRBV19, with TRBD2 as a possible D gene (6 bases). The specimen was PBMCs. This clonotype was sampled from a man aged 18 to 30 in good health and CMV-seropositive. Written as DNA, the CDR3 is TGTGCCAGCCGGGACTTATACAATGAGCAGTTCTTC. It specifies CASRDLYNEQFF.